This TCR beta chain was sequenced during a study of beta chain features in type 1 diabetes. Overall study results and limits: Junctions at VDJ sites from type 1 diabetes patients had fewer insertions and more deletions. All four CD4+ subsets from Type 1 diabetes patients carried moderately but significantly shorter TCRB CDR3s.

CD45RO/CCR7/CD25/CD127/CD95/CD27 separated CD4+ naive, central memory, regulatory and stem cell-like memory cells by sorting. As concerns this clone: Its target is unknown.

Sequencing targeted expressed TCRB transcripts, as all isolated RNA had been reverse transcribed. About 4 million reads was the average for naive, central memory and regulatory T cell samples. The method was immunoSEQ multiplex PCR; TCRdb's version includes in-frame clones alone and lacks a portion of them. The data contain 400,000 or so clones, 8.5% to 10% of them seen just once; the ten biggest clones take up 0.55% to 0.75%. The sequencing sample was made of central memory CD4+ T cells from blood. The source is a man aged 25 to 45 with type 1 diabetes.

This chain's CDR3 is CASSSDVASYEQYF. DNA for the CDR3: TGTGCCAGCAGCTCAGACGTCGCTTCCTACGAGCAGTACTTC. The V and J genes are TRBV7-9 and TRBJ2-7; D is unresolved. V dropped 4 bases and J dropped 1 base, with 11 bases sitting between them. CDR1 is SEHNR and CDR2 is FQNEAQ in the germline V gene (reference sequence). CDR3 length: 14 residues.